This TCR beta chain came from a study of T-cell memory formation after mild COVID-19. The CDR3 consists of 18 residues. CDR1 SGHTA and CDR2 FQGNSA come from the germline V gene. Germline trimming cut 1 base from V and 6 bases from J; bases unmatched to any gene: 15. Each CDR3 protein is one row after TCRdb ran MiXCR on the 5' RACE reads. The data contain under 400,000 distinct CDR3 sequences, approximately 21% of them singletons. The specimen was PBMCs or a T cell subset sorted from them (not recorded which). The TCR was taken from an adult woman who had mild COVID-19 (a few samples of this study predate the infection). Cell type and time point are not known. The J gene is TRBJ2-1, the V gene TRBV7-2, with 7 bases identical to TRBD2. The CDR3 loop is CASSLVASGLPRVNEQFF. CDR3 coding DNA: TGTGCCAGCAGCTTAGTTGCTAGCGGCCTTCCTAGGGTCAATGAGCAGTTCTTC. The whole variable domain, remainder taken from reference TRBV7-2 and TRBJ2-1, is GAGVSQSPSNKVTEKGKDVELRCDPISGHTALYWYRQSLGQGLEFLIYFQGNSAPDKSGLPSDRFSAERTGGSVSTLTIQRTQQEDSAVYLCASSLVASGLPRVNEQFFGPGTRLTVL.